This is a list of T cell receptor beta chains from one sample in a study of CD8+CD57+ T cells in acquired aplastic anemia. TCRdb passed the reads through MiXCR, listing each CDR3 protein once. The sample holds approximately 130,000 distinct CDR3 sequences, 55% to 60% seen once. The sequenced sample consisted of sorted CD4+, CD8+, or CD8+CD57+ T cells (not recorded which) from PBMCs. Receptors originate from a human donor with aplastic anemia. Each CDR3 is given with its conserved first and last residue. Fields, in order: V gene, J gene, CDR3 protein.

v_gene: TRBV29-1; j_gene: TRBJ2-7; CDR3aa: CSVVGDEQYF
v_gene: TRBV10-3; j_gene: TRBJ1-6; CDR3aa: CAISESGGQDSPLHF
v_gene: TRBV7-9; j_gene: TRBJ2-2; CDR3aa: CASSFRGSAGELFF
v_gene: TRBV7-9; j_gene: TRBJ2-7; CDR3aa: CASSSGTGTDEQYF
v_gene: TRBV4-1; j_gene: TRBJ2-2; CDR3aa: CASSLAGRGGVGELFF
v_gene: TRBV11-1; j_gene: TRBJ2-7; CDR3aa: CASSGYTLDSLYASSYEQYF
v_gene: TRBV7-2; j_gene: TRBJ2-7; CDR3aa: CASSANYAQYF
v_gene: TRBV19; j_gene: TRBJ1-1; CDR3aa: CASSIVGAMNTEAFF
v_gene: TRBV7-8; j_gene: TRBJ1-5; CDR3aa: CASSLGQGESQPQHF
v_gene: TRBV25-1; j_gene: TRBJ2-7; CDR3aa: CASSAFSGRAVYEQYF
v_gene: TRBV7-3; j_gene: TRBJ2-5; CDR3aa: CASSTRSGLGETQYF
v_gene: TRBV11-2; j_gene: TRBJ2-7; CDR3aa: CASSLWQGAYEQYF
v_gene: TRBV4-2; j_gene: TRBJ2-6; CDR3aa: CASSAYRALFSGANVLTF
v_gene: TRBV7-9; j_gene: TRBJ2-7; CDR3aa: CASSNWAGFSYEQYF
v_gene: TRBV7-2; j_gene: TRBJ2-3; CDR3aa: CASSPFRGATDTQYF
v_gene: TRBV7-9; j_gene: TRBJ2-5; CDR3aa: CASSHPGQGGETQYF